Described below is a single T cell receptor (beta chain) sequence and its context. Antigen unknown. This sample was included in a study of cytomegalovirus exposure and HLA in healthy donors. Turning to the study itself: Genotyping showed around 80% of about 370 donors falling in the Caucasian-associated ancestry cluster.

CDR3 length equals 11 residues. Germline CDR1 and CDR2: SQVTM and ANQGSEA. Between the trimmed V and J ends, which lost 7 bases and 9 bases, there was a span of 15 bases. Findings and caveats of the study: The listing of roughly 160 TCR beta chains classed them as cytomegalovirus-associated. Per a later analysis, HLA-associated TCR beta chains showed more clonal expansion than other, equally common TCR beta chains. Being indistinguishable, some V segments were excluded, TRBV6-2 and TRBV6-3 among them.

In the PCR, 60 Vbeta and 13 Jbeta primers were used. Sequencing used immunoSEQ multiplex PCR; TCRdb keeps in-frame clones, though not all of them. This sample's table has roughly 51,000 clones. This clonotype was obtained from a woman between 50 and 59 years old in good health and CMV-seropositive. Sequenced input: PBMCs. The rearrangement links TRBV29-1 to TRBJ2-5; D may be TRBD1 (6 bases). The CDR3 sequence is CSARTELAQYF. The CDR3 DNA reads TGCAGCGCCCGGACAGAGTTGGCCCAGTACTTC.